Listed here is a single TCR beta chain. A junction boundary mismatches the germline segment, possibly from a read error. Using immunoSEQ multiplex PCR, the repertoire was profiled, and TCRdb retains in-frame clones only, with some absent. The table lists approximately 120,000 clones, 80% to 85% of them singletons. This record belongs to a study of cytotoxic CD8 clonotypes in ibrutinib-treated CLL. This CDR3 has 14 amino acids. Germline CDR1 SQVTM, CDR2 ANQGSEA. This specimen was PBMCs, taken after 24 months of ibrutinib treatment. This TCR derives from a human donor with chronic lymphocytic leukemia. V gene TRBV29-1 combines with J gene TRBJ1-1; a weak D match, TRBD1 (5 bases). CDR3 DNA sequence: TGCAGCGTAGAAGGGACGGGGGGGAACACTGAAGCTTTCTTT. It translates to CSVEGTGGNTEAFF.